This TCR beta chain was captured in a study of T cell repertoires in cytomegalovirus infection. From the reads, TCRdb called clonotypes with MiXCR, one entry per CDR3 protein. The sample holds tens of thousands of distinct CDR3 sequences, 20% seen once. Details on this clonotype: The target antigen is unknown.

This sequence was found in a human donor in good health (CMV status not recorded). Some clones in this sample may be carry-over from other donors' samples. The input for sequencing was CD8+ T cells from cultured PBMCs, taken from culture after CMV antigen stimulation.

CDR3 protein: CASSYSLAGGTDTQYF. The DNA for the CDR3 is TGTGCCAGCAGTTACTCACTAGCGGGGGGCACAGATACGCAGTATTTT. The chain employs TRBV6-2 or TRBV6-3 and TRBJ2-3, with 11 bases aligning to TRBD2. V shed 0 bases and J 1 base; nucleotides not matched to a gene: 0. CDR3 length: 16 amino acids. Germline values: CDR1 MNHEY, CDR2 SVGEGT.